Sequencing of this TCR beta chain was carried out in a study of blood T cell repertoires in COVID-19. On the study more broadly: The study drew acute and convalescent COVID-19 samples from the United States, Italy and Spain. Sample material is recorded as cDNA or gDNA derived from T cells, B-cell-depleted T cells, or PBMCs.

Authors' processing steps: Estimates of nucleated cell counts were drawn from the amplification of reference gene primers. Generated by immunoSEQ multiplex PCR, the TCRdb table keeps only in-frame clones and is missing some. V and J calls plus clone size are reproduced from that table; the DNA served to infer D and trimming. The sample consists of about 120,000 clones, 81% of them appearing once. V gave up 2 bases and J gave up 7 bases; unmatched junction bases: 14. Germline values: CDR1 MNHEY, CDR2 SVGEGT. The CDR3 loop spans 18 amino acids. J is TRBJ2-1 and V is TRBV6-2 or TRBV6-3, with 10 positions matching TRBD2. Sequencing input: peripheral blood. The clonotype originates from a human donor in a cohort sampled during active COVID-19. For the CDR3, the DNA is TGTGCCAGCAGTTACCCAAAAACTGGCAGCGGGAGGGGAAATGAGCAGTTCTTC. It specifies CASSYPKTGSGRGNEQFF.